The clone carrying this T cell receptor (beta chain) was seen a handful of times. Germline V lookup: CDR1 SGDLS, CDR2 YYNGEE. Trimming stripped 3 bases from V and 8 bases from J, with 9 bases between. This CDR3 contains 12 residues. The assay was immunoSEQ multiplex PCR, and TCRdb's table has in-frame clones only and misses some. The sample holds hundreds of thousands of clones, about 88% seen once. The record originates from a study of blood T cell repertoires in COVID-19. Overall study context: The United States, Italy and Spain supplied acute and convalescent COVID-19 samples. PBMCs, B-cell-depleted T cells, or T cells were the source of the cDNA or gDNA that made up the material.

Recruits, aged about 18 to 90 years, lived in 25 or so US areas. During the 2 weeks before they entered the study, exposed participants had met someone with a PCR-confirmed or clinician-diagnosed COVID-19 case. The sequence was obtained from a woman under 30 who had been exposed to COVID-19. The V call is TRBV9, the J call TRBJ2-1, with D possibly TRBD2 on 6 matching bases. The sequenced sample consisted of PBMCs or T cells enriched from blood (not recorded which). Written as DNA, the CDR3 is TGTGCCAGCAGCGCCGGGAGCTATGAGCAGTTCTTC. Encoded protein: CASSAGSYEQFF.